This T cell receptor beta chain derives from a study of T cells in Graves' hyperthyroidism and ophthalmopathy. The wider study: Before any treatment, at initial diagnosis, peripheral blood was collected. The study's findings and limits: Blood shared most expanded thyroid clonotypes above 0.001.

A note on this clonotype: Its antigen is as yet unknown.

What was amplified from RNA transcripts were TCR beta CDR3 regions. First-round RT-PCR with HTBI primers amplified the TCR CDR3 region. TCRdb used MiXCR to reprocess the multiplex PCR reads, holding one entry per CDR3 protein. Of approximately 710,000 distinct CDR3 sequences in the sample, around 16% were seen once. Disease duration under 2 months; hyperthyroidism patients were aged 18 to 65. The CDR3 extends over 13 amino acids. Trimming took 5 bases from V and 4 from J, leaving 11 bases between them. Sequencing used blood. This receptor was identified in a man aged 50-60 years with Graves' hyperthyroidism. The V and J genes are TRBV12-3 or TRBV12-4 and TRBJ1-2; TRBD1 might be the D (6 bases). The CDR3 nucleotides read TGTGCCAGCAGTCTCAGGACAGTCTATGGCTACACCTTC. Protein: CASSLRTVYGYTF.